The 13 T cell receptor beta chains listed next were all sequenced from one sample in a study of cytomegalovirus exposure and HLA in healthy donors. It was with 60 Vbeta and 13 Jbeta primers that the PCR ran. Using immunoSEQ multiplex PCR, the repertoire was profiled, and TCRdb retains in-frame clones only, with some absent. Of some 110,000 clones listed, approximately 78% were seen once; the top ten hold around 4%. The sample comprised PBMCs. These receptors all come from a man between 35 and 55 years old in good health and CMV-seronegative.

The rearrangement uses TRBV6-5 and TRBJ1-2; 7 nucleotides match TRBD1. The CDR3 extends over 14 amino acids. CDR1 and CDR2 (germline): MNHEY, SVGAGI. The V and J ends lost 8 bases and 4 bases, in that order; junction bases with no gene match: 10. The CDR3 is CASGRQGSAYGYTF. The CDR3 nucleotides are TGTGCCAGCGGAAGACAGGGTAGTGCCTATGGCTACACCTTC.

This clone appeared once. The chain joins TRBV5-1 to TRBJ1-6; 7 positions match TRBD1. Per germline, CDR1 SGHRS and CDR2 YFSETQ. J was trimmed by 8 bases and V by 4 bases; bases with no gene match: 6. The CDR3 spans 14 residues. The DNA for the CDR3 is TGCGCCAGCAGCCCCGGACAGGTTGATTCACCCCTCCACTTT. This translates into CASSPGQVDSPLHF.

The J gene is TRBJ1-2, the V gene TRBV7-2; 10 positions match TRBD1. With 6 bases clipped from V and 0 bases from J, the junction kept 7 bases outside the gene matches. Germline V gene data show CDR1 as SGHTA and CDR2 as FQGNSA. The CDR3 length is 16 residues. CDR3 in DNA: TGTGCCAGCAGTCCCCGGACAGGGGGTTCTAACTATGGCTACACCTTC. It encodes CASSPRTGGSNYGYTF.

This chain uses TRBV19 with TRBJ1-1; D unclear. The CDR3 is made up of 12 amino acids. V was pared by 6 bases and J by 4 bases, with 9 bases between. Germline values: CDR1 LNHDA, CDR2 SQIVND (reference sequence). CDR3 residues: CASSLLGTEAFF. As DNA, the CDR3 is TGTGCCAGTAGCCTACTAGGCACTGAAGCTTTCTTT.

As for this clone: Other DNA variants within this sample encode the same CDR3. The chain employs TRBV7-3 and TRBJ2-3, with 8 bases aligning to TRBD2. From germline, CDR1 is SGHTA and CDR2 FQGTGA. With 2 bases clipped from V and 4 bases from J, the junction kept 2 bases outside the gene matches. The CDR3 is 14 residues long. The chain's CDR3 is CASSLRGGADTQYF. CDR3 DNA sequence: TGTGCCAGCAGCTTACGGGGGGGGGCAGATACGCAGTATTTT.

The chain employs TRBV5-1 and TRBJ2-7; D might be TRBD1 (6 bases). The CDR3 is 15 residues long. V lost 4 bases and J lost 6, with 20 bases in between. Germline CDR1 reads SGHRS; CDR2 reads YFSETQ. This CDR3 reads CASSQDSRTQREQYF. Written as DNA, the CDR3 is TGCGCCAGCAGCCAGGACAGCAGAACCCAACGCGAGCAGTACTTC.

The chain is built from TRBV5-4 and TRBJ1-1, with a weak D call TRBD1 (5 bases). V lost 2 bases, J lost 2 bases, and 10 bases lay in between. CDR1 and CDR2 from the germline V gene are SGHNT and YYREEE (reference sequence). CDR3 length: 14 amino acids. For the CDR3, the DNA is TGTGCCAGCAGCTTAGCAGGACAAAACACTGAAGCTTTCTTT. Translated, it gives CASSLAGQNTEAFF.

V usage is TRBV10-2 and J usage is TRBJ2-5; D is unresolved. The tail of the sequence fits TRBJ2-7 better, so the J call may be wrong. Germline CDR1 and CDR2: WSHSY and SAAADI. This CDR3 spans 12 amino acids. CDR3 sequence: CASSDVSYEQYF. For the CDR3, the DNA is TGCGCCAGCAGTGATGTTTCTTACGAGCAGTACTTC.

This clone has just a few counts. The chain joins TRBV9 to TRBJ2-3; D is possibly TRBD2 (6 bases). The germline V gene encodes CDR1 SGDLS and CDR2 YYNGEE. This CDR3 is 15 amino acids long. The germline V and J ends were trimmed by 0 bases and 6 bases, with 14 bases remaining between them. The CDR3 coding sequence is TGTGCCAGCAGCGTAGAGGCGCTGGCGGGGGATACGCAGTATTTT. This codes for CASSVEALAGDTQYF.

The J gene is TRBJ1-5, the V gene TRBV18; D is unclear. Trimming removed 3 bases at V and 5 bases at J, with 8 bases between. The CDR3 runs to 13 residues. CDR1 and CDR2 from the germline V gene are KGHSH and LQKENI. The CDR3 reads CASSPGVYQPQHF. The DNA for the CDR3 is TGTGCCAGCTCACCGGGAGTTTATCAGCCCCAGCATTTT.

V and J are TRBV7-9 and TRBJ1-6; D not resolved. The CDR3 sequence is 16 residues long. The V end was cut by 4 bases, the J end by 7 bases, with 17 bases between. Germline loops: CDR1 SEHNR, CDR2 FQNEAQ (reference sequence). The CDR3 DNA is TGTGCCAGCAGCTCCCCGGTTAGTTTACTAAATTCACCCCTCCACTTT. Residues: CASSSPVSLLNSPLHF.

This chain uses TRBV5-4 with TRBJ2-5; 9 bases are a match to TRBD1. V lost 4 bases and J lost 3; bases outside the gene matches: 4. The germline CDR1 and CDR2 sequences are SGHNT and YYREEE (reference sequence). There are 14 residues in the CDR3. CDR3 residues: CASSIWTGEETQYF. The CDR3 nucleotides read TGTGCCAGCAGCATCTGGACAGGGGAAGAGACCCAGTACTTC. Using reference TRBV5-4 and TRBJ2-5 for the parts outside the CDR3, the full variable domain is ETGVTQSPTHLIKTRGQQVTLRCSSQSGHNTVSWYQQALGQGPQFIFQYYREEENGRGNFPPRFSGLQFPNYSSELNVNALELDDSALYLCASSIWTGEETQYFGPGTRLLVL.

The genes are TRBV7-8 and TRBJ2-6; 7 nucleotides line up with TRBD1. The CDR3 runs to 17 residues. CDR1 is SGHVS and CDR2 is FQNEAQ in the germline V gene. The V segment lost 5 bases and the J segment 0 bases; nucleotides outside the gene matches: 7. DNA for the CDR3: TGTGCCAGCAGCCTTACAGGGGCCCGCTCTGGGGCCAACGTCCTGACTTTC. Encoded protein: CASSLTGARSGANVLTF.